These T cell receptor beta chains were read from a single sample in a study of blood T cell repertoires in COVID-19. The assay was immunoSEQ multiplex PCR, and TCRdb's table has in-frame clones only and misses some. The sample lists around 120,000 clones; 87% were seen once. What was sequenced was peripheral blood. All receptors derive from a woman in her seventies with acute or convalescent COVID-19. Each CDR3 is given with its conserved first and last residue. D genes are given only for firm matches. Not all rows give a size; the values are once, few, many and, for expanded clones, a class.

DNA	CDR3	D	size	J	V
TGTGCCAGCAGCGTAGTTAGCGGGGGGCCACAAAATGAGCAGTTCTTC	CASSVVSGGPQNEQFF	TRBD2	.	TRBJ2-1	TRBV9
TGTGCCAGCAGCTTAACTTCGGCAGGGTACTACGAGCAGTACTTC	CASSLTSAGYYEQYF	.	.	TRBJ2-7	TRBV7-3
TGTGCCAGCAGTTTAGTAGCGGGGGGGCAGCAAGAGCAGTACTTC	CASSLVAGGQQEQYF	TRBD2	.	TRBJ2-7	TRBV27
TGCGCCAGCAGCTTGGAGGGGTCGGTACATGGGGGAAACACCATATATTTT	CASSLEGSVHGGNTIYF	.	.	TRBJ1-3	TRBV5-1
TGCGCCAGCAGCTTCGGGGCGGGGCAGCCCCAGCATTTT	CASSFGAGQPQHF	.	.	TRBJ1-5	TRBV5-1
TGTGCCAGCAGAGCCCTGAGCTCCTATAATTCACCCCTCCACTTT	CASRALSSYNSPLHF	.	.	TRBJ1-6	TRBV27
TGTGCCAGCAAGTTGACAGGGGTGAGCAATCAGCCCCAGCATTTT	CASKLTGVSNQPQHF	TRBD1	.	TRBJ1-5	TRBV5-5
TGTGCCAGCAGTCCCGGGCAACCGGGGGAGCAGTACTTC	CASSPGQPGEQYF	.	.	TRBJ2-7	TRBV6-6
TGTGCCAGCAGCCAACTCCCTGGGACTAGCGGGGGGGCTTGGGTAAATGAGCAGTTCTTC	CASSQLPGTSGGAWVNEQFF	TRBD2	.	TRBJ2-1	TRBV4-2
TGTGCCATCAGTGAGCCGACAGGCCCCTACTCCTACGAGCAGTACTTC	CAISEPTGPYSYEQYF	.	.	TRBJ2-7	TRBV10-3
TGCGCCAGCAGCCCGGAGGGCAGGGGCAATCAGCCCCAGCATTTT	CASSPEGRGNQPQHF	.	.	TRBJ1-5	TRBV5-1
TGCGCCAGCAGCGCTGGACAGGAGGGCTCACCCCTCCACTTT	CASSAGQEGSPLHF	TRBD1	.	TRBJ1-6	TRBV5-1
TGCGCCAGCAGCTTAGGACAAACCTACGAGCAGTACTTC	CASSLGQTYEQYF	.	few	TRBJ2-7	TRBV4-1